Included here is one T cell receptor (beta chain) sequence, with context. Its antigen specificity is not known. No base quality information exists; no much larger clone differs at one position. The immunoSEQ Assay, a bias-controlled multiplex PCR, was used to amplify TCRbeta CDR3 regions from genomic DNA. In the authors' own workflow: Within the assay, amplification of reference gene primers was used to estimate how many nucleated cells each sample contained. To quantify the absolute abundance of each unique TCRbeta CDR3 rearrangement, sequence reads were collapsed and filtered. Productive Simpson clonality was computed per sample as the square root of Simpson's diversity index over productive rearrangements. This immuneACCESS table, as held by TCRdb, lists in-frame sequences with V and J called but not all clones. Of the missing ones, under half trace to an unresolved V gene in checked studies; the others have no known cause. The V and J calls and the clone size are those of that table, but D and trimming were determined from the DNA. This sample is represented by 150,000 or so clones; about 90% of them were singletons. Around 6.5% of the sample lies in the top ten.

The source of the sample is a study of blood T cell repertoires in COVID-19 (dated by TCRdb to the early 2020s). With respect to the entire study: Samples covering the acute and convalescent phases of COVID-19 were provided by collaborators in the United States, Italy and Spain. The prospective study material was composed of cDNA or gDNA derived from T cells, B-cell-depleted T cells, or PBMCs. The dataset comprised deeply sampled blood TCRbeta repertoires from subjects exposed to, actively infected with, or recovered from COVID-19. The repertoires were released in a freely available public database intended as a resource for research on the immune response to SARS-CoV-2. Samples were obtained from the ongoing ImmuneRACE study (first 160 participants) and from approximately 1,200 subjects provided by 6 global collaborators. The sample metadata nearly always contained a de-identified subject ID, COVID-19 status, age in years and sex. Where available, HLA class I and class II types were taken from metadata supplied by the sample provider and were not determined by assay-based typing.

Results the study describes overall, beyond this receptor: The quantity of clinical and demographic metadata differed by source and by participant and was supplied without curation.

Collaborating institutions collected whole blood in K2EDTA tubes following their own protocols. Collaborator samples were shipped for TCRbeta analysis as frozen whole blood, isolated PBMCs, or DNA extracted from either sample type. Per the germline V gene, KGHSH is the CDR1 and LQKENI is the CDR2. Cut back by 3 bases and 2 bases, the V and J ends lie 14 bases apart. From its cysteine to its phenylalanine, the CDR3 spans 15 amino acids. The read is trimmed to its CDR3 DNA, 45 bases read in frame from base 1. This sequence was found in a man at least 80 years old with acute or convalescent COVID-19. The source material was peripheral blood. This sequence uses TRBV18 and TRBJ2-7; the best D guess is TRBD2, with 5 bases matching. At the DNA level, the sequence is TGTGCCAGCTCACCTCCTAGCCCGACGCCCTACGAGCAGTACTTC. Translated, it reads CASSPPSPTPYEQYF.